This T cell receptor (beta chain) was captured by sequencing in a study of blood T cell repertoires in COVID-19 (dated by TCRdb to the early 2020s). As for the study more broadly: Samples covering the acute and convalescent phases of COVID-19 were provided by collaborators in the United States, Italy and Spain. The material from the prospective study consisted of cDNA or gDNA derived from T cells, B-cell-depleted T cells, or PBMCs. Subjects who had been exposed to COVID-19, were actively infected with it, or had recovered from it provided the deeply sampled blood TCRbeta repertoires that made up the dataset. The repertoires were released in a freely available public database meant as a resource for research on the immune response to SARS-CoV-2. Samples came from the ongoing ImmuneRACE study (first 160 participants) plus 1,254 subjects from 6 global collaborators. A de-identified subject ID, COVID-19 status, age in years and sex were almost always included in the sample metadata. Where available, HLA class I and class II types were taken from metadata supplied by the sample provider and were not determined by assay-based typing.

TCRbeta CDR3 regions were amplified from genomic DNA using the immunoSEQ Assay, a bias-controlled multiplex PCR. Regarding the original processing steps: Nucleated cell counts per sample were estimated from amplification of reference gene primers within the assay. To quantify the absolute abundance of each unique TCRbeta CDR3 rearrangement, sequence reads were collapsed and filtered. For each sample, productive Simpson clonality was calculated by taking the square root of Simpson's diversity index across productive rearrangements. TCRdb limited this immuneACCESS table to in-frame rearrangements with V and J called. A share of clones is missing; checked studies link under half to unresolved V genes, and the rest is unexplained. V, J and clone size are taken as reported in that table, and D and trimming were inferred from the DNA itself. This sample lists about 120,000 clones; roughly 79% were detected once. About 2% of the sample is taken by the ten largest.

Each collaborating institution followed its own protocols to collect whole blood in K2EDTA tubes. For TCRbeta analysis, collaborators shipped samples as frozen whole blood, isolated PBMCs, or DNA extracted from either of those sample types. The investigation overall reported the following: The amount of clinical and demographic metadata varied by source and participant and was provided uncurated.

A remark on this clone: The antigen this receptor binds is unknown. Per-base qualities were not stored, and no clone one base away is much larger.

From its cysteine to its phenylalanine, the CDR3 spans 15 amino acids. Left in the record is the CDR3 DNA by itself, 45 bases read in frame from the first base. CDR1 is given as SGHVS and CDR2 as FQNEAQ, both from the germline V gene. Trimming leaves V shorter by 3 bases and J shorter by 3 bases, with the junction holding 6 bases beyond the gene matches. The chain employs TRBV7-8 and TRBJ1-2; TRBD1 fits 8 bases in the junction. The receptor comes from a man aged 65 to 85 with acute or convalescent COVID-19. Sequencing used peripheral blood. The CDR3 region reads CASSFSQGAYYGYTF. Read as DNA, the sequence is TGTGCCAGCAGCTTCAGCCAGGGGGCGTACTATGGCTACACCTTC.